This T cell receptor (beta chain) appears in the sequencing data of a study of CD8 T cells in ankylosing spondylitis. The V gene lost 7 bases and the J gene lost 5 bases, with 11 bases spanning the gap. The germline CDR1 and CDR2 sequences are SNHLY and FYNNEI. This CDR3 has 12 amino acids. Whole-study findings and limits: Ankylosing spondylitis blood appeared to carry a characteristic TCR beta motif of several highly homologous variants. Clones linked with disease were CD8+ and fairly uncommon in the peripheral blood. Reports say disease-linked clones showed up significantly more in matched ankylosing spondylitis synovial fluid.

Quantitative 5'-RACE was performed with molecular barcodes, and it yielded the TCR beta libraries. TCRdb redid the calling of the 5' RACE reads with MiXCR, one entry per CDR3 protein. The sample holds approximately 340,000 distinct CDR3 sequences, roughly 14% seen once. At least ten counts were recorded for this clonotype. Its antigen remains unidentified. The TCR sequence derives from a male donor with ankylosing spondylitis or in good health (not recorded which). The sequenced material came from blood, either unsorted or a sorted T cell fraction (not recorded which). The chain has TRBV2 and TRBJ2-5; no clear D. This CDR3 reads CASKRHVETQYF. DNA for the CDR3: TGTGCCAGCAAGAGACATGTGGAGACCCAGTACTTC.